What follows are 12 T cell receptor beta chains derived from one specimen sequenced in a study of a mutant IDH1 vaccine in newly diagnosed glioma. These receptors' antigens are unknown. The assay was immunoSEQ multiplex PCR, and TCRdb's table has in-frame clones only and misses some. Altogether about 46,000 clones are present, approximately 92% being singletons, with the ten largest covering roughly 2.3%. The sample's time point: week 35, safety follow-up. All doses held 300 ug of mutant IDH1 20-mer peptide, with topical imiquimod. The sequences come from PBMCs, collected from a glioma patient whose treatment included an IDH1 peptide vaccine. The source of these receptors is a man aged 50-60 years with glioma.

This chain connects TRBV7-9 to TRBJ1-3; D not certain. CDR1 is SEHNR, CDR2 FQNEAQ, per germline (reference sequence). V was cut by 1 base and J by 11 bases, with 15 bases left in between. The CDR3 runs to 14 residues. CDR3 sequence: CASSLVLTVPAIYF. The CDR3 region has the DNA TGTGCCAGCAGCTTAGTATTGACCGTCCCCGCCATATATTTT.

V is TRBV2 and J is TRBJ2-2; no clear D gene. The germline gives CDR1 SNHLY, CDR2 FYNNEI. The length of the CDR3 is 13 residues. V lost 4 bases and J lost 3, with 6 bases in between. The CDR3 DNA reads TGTGCCAGCAGTGTTCGGTACACCGGGGAGCTGTTTTTT. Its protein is CASSVRYTGELFF. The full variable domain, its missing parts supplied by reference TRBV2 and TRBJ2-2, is EPEVTQTPSHQVTQMGQEVILRCVPISNHLYFYWYRQILGQKVEFLVSFYNNEISEKSEIFDDQFSVERPDGSNFTLKIRSTKLEDSAMYFCASSVRYTGELFFGEGSRLTVL.

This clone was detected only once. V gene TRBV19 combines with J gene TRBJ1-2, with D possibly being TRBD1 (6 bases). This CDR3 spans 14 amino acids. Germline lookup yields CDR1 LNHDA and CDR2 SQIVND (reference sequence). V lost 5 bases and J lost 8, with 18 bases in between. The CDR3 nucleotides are TGTGCCAGTAGTTCCATCCCAGGGGACTTCGGCTACACCTTC. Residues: CASSSIPGDFGYTF. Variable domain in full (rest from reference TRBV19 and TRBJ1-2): DGGITQSPKYLFRKEGQNVTLSCEQNLNHDAMYWYRQDPGQGLRLIYYSQIVNDFQKGDIAEGYSVSREKKESFPLTVTSAQKNPTAFYLCASSSIPGDFGYTFGSGTRLTVV.

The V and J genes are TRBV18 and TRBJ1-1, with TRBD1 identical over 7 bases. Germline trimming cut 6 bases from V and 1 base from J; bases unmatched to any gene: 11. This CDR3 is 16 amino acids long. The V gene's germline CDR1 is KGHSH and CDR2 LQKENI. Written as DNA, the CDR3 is TGTGCCAGCTCCTTACAGGGGATCGCGGGGAACACTGAAGCTTTCTTT. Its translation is CASSLQGIAGNTEAFF.

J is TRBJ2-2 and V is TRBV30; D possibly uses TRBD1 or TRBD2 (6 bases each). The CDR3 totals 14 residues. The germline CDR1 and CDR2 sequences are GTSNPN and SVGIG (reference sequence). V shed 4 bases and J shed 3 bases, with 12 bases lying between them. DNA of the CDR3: TGTGCCTGGAAACGGGGGCCAGACACCGGGGAGCTGTTTTTT. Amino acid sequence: CAWKRGPDTGELFF.

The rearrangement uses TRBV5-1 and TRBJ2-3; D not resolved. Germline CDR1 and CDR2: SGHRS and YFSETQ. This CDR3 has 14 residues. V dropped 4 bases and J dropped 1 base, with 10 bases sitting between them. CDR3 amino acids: CASSVASGTDTQYF. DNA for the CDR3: TGCGCCAGCAGCGTCGCTTCGGGCACAGATACGCAGTATTTT.

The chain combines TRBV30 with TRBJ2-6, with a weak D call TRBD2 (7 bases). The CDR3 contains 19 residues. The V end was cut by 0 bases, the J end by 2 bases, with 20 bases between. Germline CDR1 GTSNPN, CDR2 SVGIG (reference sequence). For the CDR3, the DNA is TGTGCCTGGAGTGTAAAGGGGTTTAGGGGGGGCACTGGGGCCAACGTCCTGACTTTC. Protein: CAWSVKGFRGGTGANVLTF.

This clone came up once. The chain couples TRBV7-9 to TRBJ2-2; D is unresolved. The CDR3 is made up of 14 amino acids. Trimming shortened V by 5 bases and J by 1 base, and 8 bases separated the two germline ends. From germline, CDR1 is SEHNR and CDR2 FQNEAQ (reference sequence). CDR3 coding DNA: TGTGCCAGCAGCGCTCCCGTGAACACCGGGGAGCTGTTTTTT. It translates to CASSAPVNTGELFF.

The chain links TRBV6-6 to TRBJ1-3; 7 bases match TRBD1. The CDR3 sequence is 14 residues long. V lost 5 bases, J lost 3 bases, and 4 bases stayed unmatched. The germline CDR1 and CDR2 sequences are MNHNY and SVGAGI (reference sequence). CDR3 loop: CASSQQGYGNTIYF. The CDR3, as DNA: TGTGCCAGCAGTCAACAGGGGTATGGAAACACCATATATTTT.

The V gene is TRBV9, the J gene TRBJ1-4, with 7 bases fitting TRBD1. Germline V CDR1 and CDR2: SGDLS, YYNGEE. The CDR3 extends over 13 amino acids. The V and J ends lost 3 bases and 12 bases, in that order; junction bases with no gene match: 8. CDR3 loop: CASSGTDRAQLFF. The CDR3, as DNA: TGTGCCAGCAGCGGAACCGACAGGGCGCAACTGTTTTTT. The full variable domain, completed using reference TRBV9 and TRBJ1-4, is DSGVTQTPKHLITATGQRVTLRCSPRSGDLSVYWYQQSLDQGLQFLIQYYNGEERAKGNILERFSAQQFPDLHSELNLSSLELGDSALYFCASSGTDRAQLFFGSGTQLSVL.

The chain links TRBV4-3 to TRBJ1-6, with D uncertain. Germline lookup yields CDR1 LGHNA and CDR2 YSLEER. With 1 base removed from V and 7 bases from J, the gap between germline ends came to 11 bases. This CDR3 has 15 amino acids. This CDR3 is CASSQARPENSPLHF. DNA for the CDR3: TGCGCCAGCAGCCAAGCGCGGCCAGAAAATTCACCCCTCCACTTT.

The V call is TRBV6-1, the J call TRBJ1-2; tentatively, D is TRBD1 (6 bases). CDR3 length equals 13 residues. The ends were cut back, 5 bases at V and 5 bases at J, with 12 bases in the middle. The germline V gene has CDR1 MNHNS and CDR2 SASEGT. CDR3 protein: CASSLTGQYGYTF. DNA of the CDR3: TGTGCCAGCAGTCTTACAGGGCAATATGGCTACACCTTC.